This TCR beta chain is drawn from a study of blood T cell repertoires in COVID-19. About the research overall: There were acute and convalescent COVID-19 samples, and they came from the United States, Italy and Spain. Nucleic acid was either cDNA or gDNA, and it came from T cells, B-cell-depleted T cells, or PBMCs.

Authors' methods: Estimated nucleated cell counts came from reference gene primer amplification. Using immunoSEQ multiplex PCR, the repertoire was profiled, and TCRdb retains in-frame clones only, with some absent. V and J calls and clone size are those listed in that table; D and trimming were worked out from the DNA. The table shows approximately 250,000 clones, with 84% occurring only once. With 5 bases clipped from V and 4 bases from J, the junction kept 4 bases outside the gene matches. Germline V CDR1 and CDR2: MNHNY, SVGAGI (reference sequence). CDR3 length equals 14 residues. Sequences were obtained from peripheral blood. The TCR sequence derives from a woman aged 40-49 years who had recovered from COVID-19. The V and J genes are TRBV6-6 and TRBJ1-2; 10 bases fit TRBD1. The CDR3 DNA is TGTGCCAGCAGTGGACAGGGGGTCTCCTATGGCTACACCTTC. Its translation is CASSGQGVSYGYTF.